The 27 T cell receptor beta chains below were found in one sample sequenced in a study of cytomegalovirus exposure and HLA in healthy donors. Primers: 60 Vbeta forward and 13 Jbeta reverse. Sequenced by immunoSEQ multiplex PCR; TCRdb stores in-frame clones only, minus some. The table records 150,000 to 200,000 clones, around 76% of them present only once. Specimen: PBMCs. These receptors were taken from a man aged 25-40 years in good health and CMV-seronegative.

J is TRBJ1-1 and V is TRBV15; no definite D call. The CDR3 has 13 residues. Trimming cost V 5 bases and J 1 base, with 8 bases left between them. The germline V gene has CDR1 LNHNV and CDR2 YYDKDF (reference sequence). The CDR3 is CATSGRQNTEAFF. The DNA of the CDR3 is TGTGCCACCAGCGGCCGCCAGAACACTGAAGCTTTCTTT.

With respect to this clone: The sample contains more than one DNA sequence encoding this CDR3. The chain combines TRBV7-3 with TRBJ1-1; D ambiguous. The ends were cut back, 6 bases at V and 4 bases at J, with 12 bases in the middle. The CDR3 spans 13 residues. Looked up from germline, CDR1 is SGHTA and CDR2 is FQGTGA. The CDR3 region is CASSLREGTEAFF. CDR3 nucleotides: TGTGCCAGCAGTTTACGGGAGGGCACTGAAGCTTTCTTT.

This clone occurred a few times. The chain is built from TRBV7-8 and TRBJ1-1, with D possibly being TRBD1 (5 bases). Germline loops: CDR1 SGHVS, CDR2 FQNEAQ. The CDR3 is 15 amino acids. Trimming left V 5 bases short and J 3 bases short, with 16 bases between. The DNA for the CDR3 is TGTGCCAGCAGCGCAACGGTAATAGGGGACACTGAAGCTTTCTTT. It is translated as CASSATVIGDTEAFF.

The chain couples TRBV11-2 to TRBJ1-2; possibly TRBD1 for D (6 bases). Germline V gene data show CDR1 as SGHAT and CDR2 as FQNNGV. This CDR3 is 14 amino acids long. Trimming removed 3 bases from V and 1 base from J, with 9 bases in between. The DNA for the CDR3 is TGTGCCAGCAGCTTGGGACAACGTAACTATGGCTACACCTTC. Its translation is CASSLGQRNYGYTF. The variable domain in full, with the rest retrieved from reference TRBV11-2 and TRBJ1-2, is EAGVAQSPRYKIIEKRQSVAFWCNPISGHATLYWYQQILGQGPKLLIQFQNNGVVDDSQLPKDRFSAERLKGVDSTLKIQPAKLEDSAVYLCASSLGQRNYGYTFGSGTRLTVV.

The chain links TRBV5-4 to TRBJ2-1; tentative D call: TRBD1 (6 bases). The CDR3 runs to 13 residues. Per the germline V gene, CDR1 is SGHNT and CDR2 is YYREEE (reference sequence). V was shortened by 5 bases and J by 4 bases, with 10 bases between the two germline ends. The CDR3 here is CASRPGQYNEQFF. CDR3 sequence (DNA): TGTGCCAGCAGACCTGGACAGTACAATGAGCAGTTCTTC.

The CDR3 protein is CASSSGGRAAAYGYTF. Written as DNA, the CDR3 is TGTGCCAGCAGCTCGGGGGGCAGGGCAGCAGCCTATGGCTACACCTTC. The V call is TRBV7-6, the J call TRBJ1-2, with a weak D call TRBD1 (6 bases). This CDR3 comprises 16 residues. Trimming took off 4 bases at V and 4 bases at J, with 19 bases between the two ends. Germline lookup yields CDR1 SGHVS and CDR2 FNYEAQ.

This CDR3 is CASSFDRGYYEQYF. CDR3 nucleotides: TGTGCCAGCAGCTTCGACAGGGGCTATTACGAGCAGTACTTC. J is TRBJ2-7 and V is TRBV7-8; TRBD1 matches at 8 bases. The germline V gene encodes CDR1 SGHVS and CDR2 FQNEAQ. Losses at the gene ends were 3 bases for V and 4 bases for J; bases not matched to a gene: 5. This CDR3 is built from 14 residues.

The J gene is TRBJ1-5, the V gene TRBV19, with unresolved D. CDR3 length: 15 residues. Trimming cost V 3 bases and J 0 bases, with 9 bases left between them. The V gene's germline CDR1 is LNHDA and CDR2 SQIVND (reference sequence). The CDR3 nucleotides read TGTGCCAGTAGTATTCTCGACTTTAGCAATCAGCCCCAGCATTTT. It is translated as CASSILDFSNQPQHF.

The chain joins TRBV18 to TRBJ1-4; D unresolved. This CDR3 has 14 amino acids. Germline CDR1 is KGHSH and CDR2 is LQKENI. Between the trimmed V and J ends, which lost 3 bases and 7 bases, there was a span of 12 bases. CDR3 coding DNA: TGTGCCAGCTCACCCGACTTCGGCGGTGAAAAACTGTTTTTT. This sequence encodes CASSPDFGGEKLFF. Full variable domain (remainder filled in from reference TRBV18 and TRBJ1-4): NAGVMQNPRHLVRRRGQEARLRCSPMKGHSHVYWYRQLPEEGLKFMVYLQKENIIDESGMPKERFSAEFPKEGPSILRIQQVVRGDSAAYFCASSPDFGGEKLFFGSGTQLSVL.

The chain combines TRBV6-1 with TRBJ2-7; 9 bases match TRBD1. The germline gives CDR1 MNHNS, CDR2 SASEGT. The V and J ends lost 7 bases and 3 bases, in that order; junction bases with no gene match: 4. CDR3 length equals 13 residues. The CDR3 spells CASTSGQGYEQYF. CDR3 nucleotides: TGTGCCAGCACCTCGGGACAGGGCTACGAGCAGTACTTC.

The CDR3 is CASSYGTSGTYEQYF. The CDR3 DNA reads TGTGCCAGCAGCTACGGGACTAGCGGAACCTACGAGCAGTACTTC. The chain is built from TRBV7-2 and TRBJ2-7, with TRBD2 matching 11 bases. CDR3 size: 15 residues. The V gene end was trimmed by 4 bases and the J gene end by 2 bases; junction bases not matched to a gene: 4. CDR1 and CDR2 from the germline V gene are SGHTA and FQGNSA.

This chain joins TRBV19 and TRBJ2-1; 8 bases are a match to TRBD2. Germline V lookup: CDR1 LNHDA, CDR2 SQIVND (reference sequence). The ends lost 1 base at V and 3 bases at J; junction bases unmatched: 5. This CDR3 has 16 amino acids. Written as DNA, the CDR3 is TGTGCCAGTAGTATAGCGGCTAGCGGGTTCTACAATGAGCAGTTCTTC. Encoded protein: CASSIAASGFYNEQFF.

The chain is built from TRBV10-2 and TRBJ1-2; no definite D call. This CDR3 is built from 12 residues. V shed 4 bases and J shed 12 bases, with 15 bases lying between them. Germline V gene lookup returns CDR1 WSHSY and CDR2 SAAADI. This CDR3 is CASSAQTPGDTF. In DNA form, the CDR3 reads TGCGCCAGCAGTGCCCAGACACCCGGGGACACCTTC.

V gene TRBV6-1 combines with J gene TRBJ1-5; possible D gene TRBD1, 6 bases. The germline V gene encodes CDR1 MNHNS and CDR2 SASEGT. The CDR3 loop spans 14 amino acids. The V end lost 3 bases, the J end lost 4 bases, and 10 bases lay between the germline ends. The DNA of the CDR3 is TGTGCCAGCAGTGAGAGGGGGTTTAATCAGCCCCAGCATTTT. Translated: CASSERGFNQPQHF.

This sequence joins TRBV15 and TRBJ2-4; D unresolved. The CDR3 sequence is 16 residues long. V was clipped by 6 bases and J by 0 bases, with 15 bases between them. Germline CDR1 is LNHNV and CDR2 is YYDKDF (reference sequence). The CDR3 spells CATSSRGSEAKNIQYF. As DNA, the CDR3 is TGTGCCACCAGTTCACGAGGATCTGAAGCCAAAAACATTCAGTACTTC.

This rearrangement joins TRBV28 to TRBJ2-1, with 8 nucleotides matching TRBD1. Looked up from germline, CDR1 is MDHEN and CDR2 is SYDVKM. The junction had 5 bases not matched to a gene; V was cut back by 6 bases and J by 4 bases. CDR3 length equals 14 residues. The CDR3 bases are TGTGCCAGCAGGGCGGGACAGGAGTACAATGAGCAGTTCTTC. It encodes CASRAGQEYNEQFF.

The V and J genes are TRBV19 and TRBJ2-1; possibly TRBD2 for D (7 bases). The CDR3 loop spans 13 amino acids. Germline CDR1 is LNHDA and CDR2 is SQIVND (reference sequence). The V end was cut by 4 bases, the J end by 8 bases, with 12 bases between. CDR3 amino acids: CASSKGEGHEQFF. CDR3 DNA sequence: TGTGCCAGTAGTAAGGGGGAGGGGCATGAGCAGTTCTTC.

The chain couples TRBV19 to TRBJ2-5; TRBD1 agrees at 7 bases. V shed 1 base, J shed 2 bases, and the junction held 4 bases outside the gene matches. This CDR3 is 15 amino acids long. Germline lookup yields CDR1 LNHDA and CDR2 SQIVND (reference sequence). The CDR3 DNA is TGTGCCAGTAGTATAGGGGACAGAAGACAAGAGACCCAGTACTTC. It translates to CASSIGDRRQETQYF.

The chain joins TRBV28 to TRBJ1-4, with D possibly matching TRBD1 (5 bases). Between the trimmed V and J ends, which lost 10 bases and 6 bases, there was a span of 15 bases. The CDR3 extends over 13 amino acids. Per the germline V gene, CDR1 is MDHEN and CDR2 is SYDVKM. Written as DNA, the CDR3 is TGTGCCACCCAGGCTCGGGGGTATGAAAAACTGTTTTTT. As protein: CATQARGYEKLFF.

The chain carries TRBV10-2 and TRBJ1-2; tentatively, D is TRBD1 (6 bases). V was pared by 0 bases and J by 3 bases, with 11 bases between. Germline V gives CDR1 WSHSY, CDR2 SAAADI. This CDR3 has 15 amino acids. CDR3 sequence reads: CASSESGGGYYGYTF. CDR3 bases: TGCGCCAGCAGTGAGTCGGGAGGGGGGTACTATGGCTACACCTTC.

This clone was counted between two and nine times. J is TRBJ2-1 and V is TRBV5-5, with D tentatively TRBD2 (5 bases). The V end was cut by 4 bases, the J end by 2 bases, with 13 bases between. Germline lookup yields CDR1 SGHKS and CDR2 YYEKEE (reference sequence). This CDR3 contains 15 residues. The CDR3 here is CASSPYPGTYNEQFF. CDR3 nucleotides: TGTGCCAGCAGCCCTTACCCCGGGACCTACAATGAGCAGTTCTTC.

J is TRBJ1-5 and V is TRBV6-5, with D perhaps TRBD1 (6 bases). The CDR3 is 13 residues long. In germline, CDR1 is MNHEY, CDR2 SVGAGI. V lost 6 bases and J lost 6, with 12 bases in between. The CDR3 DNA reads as TGTGCCAGCAGGGCAGGGGCCCTTCAGCCCCAGCATTTT. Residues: CASRAGALQPQHF.

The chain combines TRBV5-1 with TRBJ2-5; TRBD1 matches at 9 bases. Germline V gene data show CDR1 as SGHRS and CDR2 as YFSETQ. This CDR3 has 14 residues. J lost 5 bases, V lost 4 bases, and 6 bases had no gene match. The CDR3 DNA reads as TGCGCCAGCAGCACAGGGGGCTTGGCGGAGACCCAGTACTTC. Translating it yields CASSTGGLAETQYF.

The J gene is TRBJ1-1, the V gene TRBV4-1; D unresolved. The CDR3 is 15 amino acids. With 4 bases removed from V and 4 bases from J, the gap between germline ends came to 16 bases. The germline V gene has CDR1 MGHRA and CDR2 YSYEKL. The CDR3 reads CASSLHSGGATEAFF. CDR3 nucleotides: TGCGCCAGCAGCCTTCACAGTGGTGGTGCCACTGAAGCTTTCTTT.

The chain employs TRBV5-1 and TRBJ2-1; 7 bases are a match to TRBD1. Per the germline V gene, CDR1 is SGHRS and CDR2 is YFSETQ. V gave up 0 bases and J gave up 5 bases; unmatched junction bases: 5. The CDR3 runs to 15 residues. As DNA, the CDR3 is TGCGCCAGCAGCTTGGACAGGGGTGTGAACAATGAGCAGTTCTTC. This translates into CASSLDRGVNNEQFF.

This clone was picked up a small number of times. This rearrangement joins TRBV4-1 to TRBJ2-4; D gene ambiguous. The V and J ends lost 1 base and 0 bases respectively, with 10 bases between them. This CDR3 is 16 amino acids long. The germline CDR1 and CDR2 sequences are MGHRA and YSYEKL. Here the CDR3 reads CASSQVITLAKNIQYF. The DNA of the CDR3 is TGCGCCAGCAGCCAAGTTATAACTCTAGCCAAAAACATTCAGTACTTC.

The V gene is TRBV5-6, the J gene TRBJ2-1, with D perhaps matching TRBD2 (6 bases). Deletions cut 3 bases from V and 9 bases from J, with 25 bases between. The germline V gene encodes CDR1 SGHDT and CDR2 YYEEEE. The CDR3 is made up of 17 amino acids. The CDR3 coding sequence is TGTGCCAGCAGCTCACTTGGGGAACTAGCAGGCCCCGGTGAGCAGTTCTTC. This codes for CASSSLGELAGPGEQFF.